This section outlines one TCR beta chain sequence together with its context. CDR1 SGHTA and CDR2 FQGNSA come from the germline V gene. The V and J ends lost 1 base and 0 bases, in that order; junction bases with no gene match: 3. The CDR3 loop spans 15 amino acids. The data originate from a study of Ad26.COV2.S vaccination and SARS-CoV-2 variants. Assay used: immunoSEQ multiplex PCR; TCRdb lists only in-frame clones, some missing. The sample yields 100,000 or so clones, 60% to 85% seen once. The sample here was peripheral blood, taken after recovery from COVID-19. The receptor was derived from a human donor who had recovered from COVID-19. The chain employs TRBV7-2 and TRBJ2-7; TRBD1 matches 7 bases. The CDR3 protein is CASSLDPGGSYEQYF. The CDR3 DNA is TGTGCCAGCAGCTTAGATCCAGGGGGCTCCTACGAGCAGTACTTC.